The entry that follows covers one T cell receptor (beta chain) sequence. This sample stems from a study of cytomegalovirus exposure and HLA in healthy donors. Trimming cost V 3 bases and J 2 bases; bases outside gene matches: 5. The CDR3 sequence is 15 residues long. From germline, CDR1 is SGHDN and CDR2 FVKESK. PCR involved 60 Vbeta and 13 Jbeta primers. Generated by immunoSEQ multiplex PCR, the TCRdb table keeps only in-frame clones and is missing some. The data show around 150,000 clones, under 85% seen once. The V gene is TRBV14, the J gene TRBJ2-5; 8 bases align to TRBD2. The source is a man aged 50-59 years in good health and CMV-seropositive. The sequenced material came from PBMCs. The CDR3 here is CASSHPGTRQETQYF. DNA of the CDR3: TGTGCCAGCAGCCACCCAGGGACTAGGCAAGAGACCCAGTACTTC.